The 21 T cell receptor beta chains given below trace back to one sample, sequenced in a study of T cells expressing NK-cell markers. Following a re-call of the 5' RACE reads, TCRdb has one entry per CDR3 protein and lacks DNA. The listing records some 140,000 distinct CDR3 sequences. Sequencing was done on a sample of blood T cells: a sorted CD56 or NKG2C T cell subset, CD4+ or CD8+ T cells, or bulk PBMC T cells (not recorded which). All receptors derive from a woman in her forties or fifties in good health.

V usage is TRBV11-2 and J usage is TRBJ2-3; without DNA, the TCRdb call of TRBD2 cannot be checked. Germline CDR1 and CDR2: SGHAT and FQNNGV. The CDR3 contains 15 residues. The chain's CDR3 is CASSRPSSLTDTQYF.

This chain connects TRBV5-4 to TRBJ2-2. This CDR3 is built from 12 residues. Germline values: CDR1 SGHNT, CDR2 YYREEE (reference sequence). The CDR3 is CASSLNRGELFF.

V and J are TRBV5-1 and TRBJ2-2. The germline CDR1 and CDR2 sequences are SGHRS and YFSETQ. The CDR3 spans 14 residues. CDR3 amino acids: CASSPDTYTGELFF.

The V call is TRBV6-2 or TRBV6-3, the J call TRBJ1-1; the TRBD1 assignment by TCRdb is unverifiable without DNA. There are 13 residues in the CDR3. Germline V gene lookup returns CDR1 MNHEY and CDR2 SVGEGT. This CDR3 reads CAADRGRGTEAFF.

V and J are TRBV15 and TRBJ2-7; without DNA, the TCRdb call of TRBD1 cannot be checked. CDR1 LNHNV and CDR2 YYDKDF come from the germline V gene (reference sequence). This CDR3 contains 15 residues. The CDR3 region is CATSRDRGLTYEQYF.

V is TRBV12-3 or TRBV12-4 and J is TRBJ1-5; TCRdb's D call of TRBD1 is untestable without DNA. CDR3 size: 14 residues. The CDR3: CASSWQGAGQPQHF.

The gene calls are TRBV2 and TRBJ2-1; there is no DNA to check the TCRdb D call of TRBD2. The CDR3 covers 18 residues. CDR1 is SNHLY, CDR2 FYNNEI, per germline. CDR3 sequence reads: CASRDPAGGWVSYNEQFF.

The chain recombines TRBV4-1 with TRBJ2-7; the D gene TCRdb calls, TRBD2, cannot be checked with no DNA. The length of the CDR3 is 16 residues. Germline CDR1 reads MGHRA; CDR2 reads YSYEKL. The CDR3 loop reads CASSQDGSSASYEQYF.

The V gene is TRBV7-9, the J gene TRBJ2-7; TCRdb's assignment of TRBD2 cannot be checked, as there is no DNA. Germline V gene lookup returns CDR1 SEHNR and CDR2 FQNEAQ (reference sequence). CDR3 size: 17 residues. The CDR3 loop reads CASRSVRTSGGNNEQYF.

The chain carries TRBV25-1 and TRBJ2-2. The length of the CDR3 is 15 residues. Per germline, CDR1 MGHDK and CDR2 SYGVNS. The CDR3: CASSEYEENDGELFF. Full variable domain (outside the CDR3, taken from reference TRBV25-1 and TRBJ2-2): EADIYQTPRYLVIGTGKKITLECSQTMGHDKMYWYQQDPGMELHLIHYSYGVNSTEKGDLSSESTVSRIRTEHFPLTLESARPSHTSQYLCASSEYEENDGELFFGEGSRLTVL.

This sequence joins TRBV24-1 and TRBJ2-1; the TCRdb D gene call, TRBD1, has no DNA to confirm it. Germline V CDR1 and CDR2: KGHDR, SFDVKD. This CDR3 region has 13 residues. This chain's CDR3 is CATGTDSYNEQFF.

This rearrangement joins TRBV5-5 to TRBJ2-7. Germline lookup yields CDR1 SGHKS and CDR2 YYEKEE (reference sequence). The CDR3 runs to 14 residues. The CDR3: CASSLEDVTYEQYF.

CDR3 loop: CASSLVSGPRSPQFF. The gene calls are TRBV11-2 and TRBJ2-1; the TRBD2 assignment by TCRdb is unverifiable without DNA. Germline CDR1 SGHAT, CDR2 FQNNGV. This CDR3 region has 15 residues.

The genes are TRBV27 and TRBJ2-2; TCRdb's D gene call, TRBD2, goes unchecked for lack of DNA. Germline loops: CDR1 MNHEY, CDR2 SMNVEV (reference sequence). This CDR3 comprises 18 residues. CDR3 sequence reads: CASSLGTNPSHNTGELFF.

The chain is built from TRBV12-3 or TRBV12-4 and TRBJ2-1; lacking DNA, the TRBD1 call made by TCRdb goes unchecked. The CDR3 runs to 15 residues. CDR3 residues: CASTAIGTGYNEQFF.

The rearrangement uses TRBV27 and TRBJ2-2. Germline assignment: CDR1 MNHEY and CDR2 SMNVEV (reference sequence). This CDR3 region has 14 residues. The CDR3 is CASSSHQNTGELFF.

The rearrangement joins TRBV20-1 to TRBJ2-7. The CDR3 loop spans 11 amino acids. Per the germline V gene, CDR1 is DFQATT and CDR2 is SNEGSKA (reference sequence). The CDR3 here is CSARLGNEQYF.

CDR3: CASSVDGVNYEQYF. This sequence joins TRBV9 and TRBJ2-7. This CDR3 contains 14 residues. The germline gives CDR1 SGDLS, CDR2 YYNGEE.

The chain employs TRBV7-2 and TRBJ2-3. In germline, CDR1 is SGHTA, CDR2 FQGNSA. The CDR3 is 12 residues long. CDR3 sequence: CASSPHSDTQYF.

V usage is TRBV7-9 and J usage is TRBJ2-3; TCRdb outputs TRBD1, but without DNA this stays unchecked. Per germline, CDR1 SEHNR and CDR2 FQNEAQ (reference sequence). This CDR3 has 17 residues. The CDR3 sequence: CASSLPTGTGGADTQYF.

The V call is TRBV5-1, the J call TRBJ2-7. CDR3 length: 15 residues. Germline-derived CDR1 and CDR2 are SGHRS and YFSETQ. The CDR3 sequence is CASSRRLRSPYEQYF.